This T cell receptor (beta chain) derives from a study of OX40 agonist ivuxolimab in advanced cancers. Study-wide background: Participants averaged roughly 57 years of age (range about 23 to 80) and were about 85% male. Partial responses, seen in three patients, involved one hepatocellular carcinoma and two cutaneous melanomas.

Of note for this clone: What it binds is unknown.

Study-level findings and limits: Normalized T-cell clonal expansion was also low in some nonresponders.

Germline V gene lookup returns CDR1 PRHDT and CDR2 FYEKMQ (reference sequence). CDR3 length equals 16 residues. Trimming cost V 3 bases and J 5 bases, with 17 bases left between them. The method was immunoSEQ multiplex PCR; TCRdb's version includes in-frame clones alone and lacks a portion of them. The profile covers approximately 67,000 clones, with 75% to 95% appearing a single time and about 5.5% taken by the ten largest. Sequenced material: CD4+ or CD8+ T cells sorted from blood, taken in a trial of the OX40 agonist ivuxolimab. The chain employs TRBV13 and TRBJ2-1; D might be TRBD1 (5 bases). This TCR derives from an adult with an advanced solid tumor such as melanoma, head and neck, liver or kidney cancer. CDR3 sequence: CASSFNRLTLDNEQFF. In DNA form, the CDR3 reads TGTGCCAGCAGCTTTAACAGGTTGACCCTCGACAATGAGCAGTTCTTC.